A selection of T cell receptor beta chains follows, all from one sample in a study of cytomegalovirus exposure and HLA in healthy donors. Clones were sequenced by immunoSEQ multiplex PCR, and TCRdb holds only the in-frame ones, with some missing. In the table there are over 150,000 clones, around 84% of which are singletons. Sequencing used PBMCs. These receptors were obtained from a woman aged 25 to 39 in good health and CMV-seropositive. The CDR3 runs from the conserved cysteine through the conserved F or W. D genes are given only for firm matches. Some rows have no size entry. The others give once, few or many, or a class for an expanded clone.

NA	TRBV19	TRBJ1-2	NA	CASSTQFYGYTF	TGTGCCAGTAGTACTCAGTTCTATGGCTACACCTTC
few	TRBV7-2	TRBJ2-3	NA	CASSLQGRGTDTQYF	TGTGCCAGCAGCTTGCAGGGAAGGGGAACAGATACGCAGTATTTT
once	TRBV28	TRBJ2-2	TRBD2	CASGLAGPPTGELFF	TGTGCCAGCGGACTAGCGGGACCACCCACCGGGGAGCTGTTTTTT
NA	TRBV9	TRBJ2-7	TRBD2	CASSVGTSNYEQYF	TGTGCCAGCAGCGTTGGGACTAGCAACTACGAGCAGTACTTC
NA	TRBV6-6	TRBJ2-7	TRBD1	CASSLGQGGLEQYF	TGTGCCAGCAGCCTCGGACAGGGGGGCTTGGAGCAGTACTTC
NA	TRBV27	TRBJ2-1	NA	CASSLSLRGEQFF	TGTGCCAGCAGTTTATCTCTCCGAGGGGAGCAGTTCTTC
once	TRBV6-5	TRBJ1-2	NA	CASSTRTGSNYGYTF	TGTGCCAGCAGCACACGTACAGGGTCCAACTATGGCTACACCTTC
NA	TRBV27	TRBJ2-1	TRBD1	CASSLRQGKSNEQFF	TGTGCCAGCAGTTTGAGACAGGGGAAAAGCAATGAGCAGTTCTTC
NA	TRBV11-3	TRBJ2-7	NA	CASSSEAGHEQYF	TGTGCCAGCAGTTCTGAGGCCGGTCACGAGCAGTACTTC
once	TRBV20-1	TRBJ2-1	NA	CSARDSYEQFF	TGCAGTGCCAGGGACTCCTATGAGCAGTTCTTC
NA	TRBV5-1	TRBJ1-5	NA	CASSLRGPAPQHF	TGCGCCAGCAGCTTAAGAGGTCCCGCGCCCCAGCATTTT
NA	TRBV6-1	TRBJ1-1	TRBD1	CASITDRVGTEAFF	TGTGCCAGCATCACGGACAGGGTCGGAACTGAAGCTTTCTTT
NA	TRBV28	TRBJ2-3	NA	CASSFNTRTDTQYF	TGTGCCAGCAGTTTTAACACCCGCACAGATACGCAGTATTTT
NA	TRBV29-1	TRBJ2-5	NA	CSVFLPGGLLTGFGETQYF	TGCAGCGTTTTTCTTCCCGGTGGGTTGCTGACAGGCTTTGGAGAGACCCAGTACTTC
NA	TRBV11-2	TRBJ2-7	TRBD2	CASSLARAGLLTPSYEQYF	TGTGCCAGCAGCTTAGCCCGAGCGGGACTACTTACCCCCTCCTACGAGCAGTACTTC
once	TRBV27	TRBJ2-1	NA	CASRVASTYNEQFF	TGTGCCAGCAGAGTTGCGTCTACCTACAATGAGCAGTTCTTC
once	TRBV15	TRBJ1-1	NA	CATSRQNDRLNTEAFF	TGTGCCACCAGCAGACAGAACGACAGGTTGAACACTGAAGCTTTCTTT
NA	TRBV6-1	TRBJ2-2	NA	CASRLREITGELFF	TGTGCCAGCAGACTAAGGGAGATCACCGGGGAGCTGTTTTTT
NA	TRBV6-6	TRBJ2-7	NA	CASRGDTPHEQYF	TGTGCCAGCAGAGGGGACACCCCCCACGAGCAGTACTTC
NA	TRBV9	TRBJ2-5	TRBD1	CASSVVEDRGWETQYF	TGTGCCAGCAGCGTAGTCGAGGACAGGGGTTGGGAGACCCAGTACTTC
NA	TRBV11-2	TRBJ2-2	TRBD2	CASSLGASGSLSTGELFF	TGTGCCAGCAGCTTAGGGGCTAGCGGGAGTCTCTCCACCGGGGAGCTGTTTTTT
NA	TRBV6-6	TRBJ2-7	TRBD1	CASSYSLGQTYEQYF	TGTGCCAGCAGTTACTCGCTGGGACAGACCTACGAGCAGTACTTC
NA	TRBV25-1	TRBJ1-1	TRBD1	CASTTGAGRSSGEAFF	TGTGCCAGCACCACAGGGGCGGGTCGTAGTTCAGGTGAAGCTTTCTTT
few	TRBV11-2	TRBJ2-7	NA	CASRPTVSSYEQYF	TGTGCCAGCAGACCCACGGTGAGCTCCTACGAGCAGTACTTC
NA	TRBV19	TRBJ1-2	NA	CASTEGIGYTF	TGTGCCAGTACTGAGGGTATTGGCTACACCTTC
NA	TRBV30	TRBJ1-1	TRBD1	CAWSVQGVTEAFF	TGTGCCTGGAGTGTACAGGGGGTCACTGAAGCTTTCTTT
few	TRBV6-6	TRBJ1-2	NA	CASSTSGSYYGYTF	TGTGCCAGCAGTACCTCCGGGTCCTACTATGGCTACACCTTC
NA	TRBV7-6	TRBJ2-7	NA	CASSLDPDSHFEQYF	TGTGCCAGCAGCTTAGATCCGGACTCACACTTCGAGCAGTACTTC
once	TRBV5-6	TRBJ1-5	TRBD1	CASSLLRDRSSNQPQHF	TGTGCCAGCAGTTTACTCCGGGACAGGTCTAGCAATCAGCCCCAGCATTTT